The present entry profiles one TCR beta chain with its context. Antigen specificity is unknown. Data came from immunoSEQ multiplex PCR; TCRdb stores just in-frame clones and leaves some out. The sample holds approximately 500,000 clones, 96% seen once. These data are taken from a study of shared clonotypes between healthy human individuals. Study-wide results and caveats: Clonotype sharing among the donors was expected to vary with sequencing depth. The four-donor shared clonotypes exceeded non-shared clonotypes in generation probability, with non-shared ones scoring lower.

Sequenced: naive CD4+ T cells sorted from blood. Subset of the sample: CD45RA+ positively selected. This clonotype was sampled from a woman in her 30s in good health.

CDR3 sequence reads: CASSLARLAGITGELFF. In nucleotides, the CDR3 is TGTGCCAGCAGTTTAGCGAGACTAGCTGGTATTACCGGGGAGCTGTTTTTT. The V call is TRBV28, the J call TRBJ2-2; 7 bases are a match to TRBD2. This CDR3 has 17 amino acids. With V trimmed by 2 bases and J by 5 bases, 11 bases remained unmatched. Per germline, CDR1 MDHEN and CDR2 SYDVKM.